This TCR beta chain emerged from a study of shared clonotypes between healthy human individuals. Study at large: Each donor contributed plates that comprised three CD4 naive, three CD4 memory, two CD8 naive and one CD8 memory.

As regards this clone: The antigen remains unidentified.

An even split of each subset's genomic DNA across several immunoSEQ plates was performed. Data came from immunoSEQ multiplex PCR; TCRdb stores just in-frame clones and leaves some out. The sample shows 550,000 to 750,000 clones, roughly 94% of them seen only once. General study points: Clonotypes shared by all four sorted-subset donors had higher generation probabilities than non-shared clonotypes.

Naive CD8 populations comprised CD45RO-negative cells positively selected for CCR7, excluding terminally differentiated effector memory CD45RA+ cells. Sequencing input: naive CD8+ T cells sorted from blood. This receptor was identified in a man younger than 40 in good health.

In DNA, the CDR3 is TGTGCCAGTAGTGACACCAGCACAGATACGCAGTATTTT. Translation gives CASSDTSTDTQYF. The chain recombines TRBV19 with TRBJ2-3; unclear D gene. V was clipped by 5 bases and J by 0 bases, with 6 bases between them. The length of the CDR3 is 13 residues. CDR1 LNHDA and CDR2 SQIVND come from the germline V gene (reference sequence).